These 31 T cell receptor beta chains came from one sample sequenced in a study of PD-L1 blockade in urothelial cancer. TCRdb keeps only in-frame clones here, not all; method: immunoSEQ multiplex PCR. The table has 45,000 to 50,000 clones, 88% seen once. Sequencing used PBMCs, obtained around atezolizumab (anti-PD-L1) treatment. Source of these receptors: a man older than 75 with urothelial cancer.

The CDR3 is CASSLPGNTEAFF. The CDR3 bases are TGTGCCAGCAGCTTGCCGGGGAACACTGAAGCTTTCTTT. J is TRBJ1-1 and V is TRBV5-6; D is ambiguous. The CDR3 loop spans 13 amino acids. Deletions cut 1 base from V and 1 base from J, with 5 bases between. Germline loops: CDR1 SGHDT, CDR2 YYEEEE.

The CDR3 loop is CASSLNRGQNEKLFF. CDR3 DNA sequence: TGTGCCAGCAGTTTAAACAGGGGCCAGAATGAAAAACTGTTTTTT. The rearrangement joins TRBV28 to TRBJ1-4; 7 nucleotides match TRBD1. Germline CDR1 is MDHEN and CDR2 is SYDVKM. The CDR3 is 15 residues long. V lost 2 bases and J lost 5; bases outside the gene matches: 5.

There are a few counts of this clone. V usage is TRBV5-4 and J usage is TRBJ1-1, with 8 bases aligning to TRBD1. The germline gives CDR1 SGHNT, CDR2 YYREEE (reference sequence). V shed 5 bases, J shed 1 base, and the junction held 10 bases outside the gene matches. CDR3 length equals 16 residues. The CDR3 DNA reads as TGTGCCAGCAGTCCGGGACAGGCTATTAGGAACACTGAAGCTTTCTTT. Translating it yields CASSPGQAIRNTEAFF.

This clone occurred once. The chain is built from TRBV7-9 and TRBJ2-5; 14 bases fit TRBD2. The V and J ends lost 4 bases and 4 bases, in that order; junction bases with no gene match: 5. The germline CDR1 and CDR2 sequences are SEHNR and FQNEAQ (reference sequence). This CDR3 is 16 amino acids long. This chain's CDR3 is CASSYPGLAGAETQYF. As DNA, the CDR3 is TGTGCCAGCAGCTACCCGGGACTAGCGGGAGCAGAGACCCAGTACTTC.

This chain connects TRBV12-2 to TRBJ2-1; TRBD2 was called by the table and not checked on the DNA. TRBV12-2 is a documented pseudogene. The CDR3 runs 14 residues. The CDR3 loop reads CAPNWESSYNEQFF. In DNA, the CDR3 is TGTGCCCCTAATTGGGAGAGCTCCTACAATGAGCAGTTCTTC.

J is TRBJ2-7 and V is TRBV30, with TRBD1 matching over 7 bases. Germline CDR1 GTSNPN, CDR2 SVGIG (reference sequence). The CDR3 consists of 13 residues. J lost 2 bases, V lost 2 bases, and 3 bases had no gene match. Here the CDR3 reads CAWSPGGPYEQYF. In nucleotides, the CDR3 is TGTGCCTGGAGTCCAGGGGGTCCCTACGAGCAGTACTTC.

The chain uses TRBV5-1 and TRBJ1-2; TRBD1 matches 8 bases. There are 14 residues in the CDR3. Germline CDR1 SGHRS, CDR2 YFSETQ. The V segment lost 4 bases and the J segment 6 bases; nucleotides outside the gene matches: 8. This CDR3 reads CASSLDRVLNGYTF. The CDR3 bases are TGCGCCAGCAGCCTGGACAGGGTATTGAATGGCTACACCTTC.

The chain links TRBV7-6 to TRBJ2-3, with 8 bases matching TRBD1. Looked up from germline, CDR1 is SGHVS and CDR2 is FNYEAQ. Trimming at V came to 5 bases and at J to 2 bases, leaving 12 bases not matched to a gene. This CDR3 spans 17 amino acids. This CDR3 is CASSLTPAGGYTDTQYF. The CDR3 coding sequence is TGTGCCAGCAGCCTCACCCCGGCAGGGGGCTACACAGATACGCAGTATTTT.

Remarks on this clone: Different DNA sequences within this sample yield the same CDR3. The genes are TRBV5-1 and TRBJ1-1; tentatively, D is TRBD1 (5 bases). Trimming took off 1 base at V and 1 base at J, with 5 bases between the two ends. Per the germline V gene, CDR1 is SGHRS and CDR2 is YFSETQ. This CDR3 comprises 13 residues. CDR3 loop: CASSLQGNTEAFF. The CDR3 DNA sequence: TGCGCCAGCAGCTTGCAGGGGAACACTGAAGCTTTCTTT. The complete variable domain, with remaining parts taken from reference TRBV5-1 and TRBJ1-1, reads KAGVTQTPRYLIKTRGQQVTLSCSPISGHRSVSWYQQTPGQGLQFLFEYFSETQRNKGNFPGRFSGRQFSNSRSEMNVSTLELGDSALYLCASSLQGNTEAFFGQGTRLTVV.

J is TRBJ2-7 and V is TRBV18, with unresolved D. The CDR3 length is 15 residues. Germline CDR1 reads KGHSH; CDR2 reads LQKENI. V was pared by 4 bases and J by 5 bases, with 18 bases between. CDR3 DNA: TGTGCCAGCTCACTCCCTCGGTCGCTGTCGAACGAGCAGTACTTC. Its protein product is CASSLPRSLSNEQYF.

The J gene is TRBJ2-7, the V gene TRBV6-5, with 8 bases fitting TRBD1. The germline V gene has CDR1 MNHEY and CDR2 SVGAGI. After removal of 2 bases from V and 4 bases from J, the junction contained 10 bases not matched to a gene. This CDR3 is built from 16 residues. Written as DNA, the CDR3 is TGTGCCAGCAGTTACCGCACCGGGACAGGCGCTTACGAGCAGTACTTC. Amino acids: CASSYRTGTGAYEQYF.

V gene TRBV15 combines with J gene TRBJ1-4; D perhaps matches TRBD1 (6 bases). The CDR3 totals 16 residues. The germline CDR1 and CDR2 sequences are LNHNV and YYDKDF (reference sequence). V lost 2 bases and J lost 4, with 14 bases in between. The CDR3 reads CATSRSGQPDNEKLFF. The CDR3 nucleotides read TGTGCCACCAGCAGATCTGGACAGCCAGATAATGAAAAACTGTTTTTT.

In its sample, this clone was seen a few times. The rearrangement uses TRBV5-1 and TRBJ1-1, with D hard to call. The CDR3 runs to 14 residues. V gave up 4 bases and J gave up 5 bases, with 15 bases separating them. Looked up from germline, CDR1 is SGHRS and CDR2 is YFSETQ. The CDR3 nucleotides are TGCGCCAGCAGCCCTCCCTCGTCAACAACTGAAGCTTTCTTT. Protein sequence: CASSPPSSTTEAFF.

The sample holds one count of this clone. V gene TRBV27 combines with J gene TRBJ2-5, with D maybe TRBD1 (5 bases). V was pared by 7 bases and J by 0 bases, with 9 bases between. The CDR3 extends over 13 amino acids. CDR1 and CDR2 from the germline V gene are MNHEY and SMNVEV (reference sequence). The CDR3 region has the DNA TGTGCCAGCAAAGACAGCTACCAAGAGACCCAGTACTTC. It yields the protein CASKDSYQETQYF.

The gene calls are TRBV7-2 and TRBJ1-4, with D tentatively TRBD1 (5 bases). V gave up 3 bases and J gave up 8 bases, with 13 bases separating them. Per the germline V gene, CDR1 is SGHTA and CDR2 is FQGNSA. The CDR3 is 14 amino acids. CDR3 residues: CASSFTGIGEKLFF. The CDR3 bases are TGTGCCAGCAGCTTTACAGGAATCGGCGAAAAACTGTTTTTT. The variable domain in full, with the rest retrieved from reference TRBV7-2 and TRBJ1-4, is GAGVSQSPSNKVTEKGKDVELRCDPISGHTALYWYRQSLGQGLEFLIYFQGNSAPDKSGLPSDRFSAERTGGSVSTLTIQRTQQEDSAVYLCASSFTGIGEKLFFGSGTQLSVL.

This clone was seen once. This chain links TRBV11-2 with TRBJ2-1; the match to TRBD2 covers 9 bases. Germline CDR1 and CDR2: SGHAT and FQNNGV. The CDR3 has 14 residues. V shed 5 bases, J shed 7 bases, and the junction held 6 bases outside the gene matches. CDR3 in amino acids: CASSKAGGGNEQFF. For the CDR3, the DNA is TGTGCCAGCAGCAAAGCGGGAGGCGGTAATGAGCAGTTCTTC.

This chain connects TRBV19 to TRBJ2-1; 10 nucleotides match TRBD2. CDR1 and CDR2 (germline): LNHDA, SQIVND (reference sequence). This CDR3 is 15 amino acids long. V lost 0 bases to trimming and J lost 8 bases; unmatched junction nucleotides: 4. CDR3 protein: CASSIEGTSADEQFF. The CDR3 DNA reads TGTGCCAGTAGTATAGAGGGGACTAGCGCCGATGAGCAGTTCTTC.

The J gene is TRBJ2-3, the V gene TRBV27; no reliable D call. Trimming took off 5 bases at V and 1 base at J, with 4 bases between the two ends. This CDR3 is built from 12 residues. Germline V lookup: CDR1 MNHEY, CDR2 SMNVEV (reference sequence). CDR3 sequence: CASSTGTDTQYF. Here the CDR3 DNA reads TGTGCCAGCAGTACAGGCACAGATACGCAGTATTTT.

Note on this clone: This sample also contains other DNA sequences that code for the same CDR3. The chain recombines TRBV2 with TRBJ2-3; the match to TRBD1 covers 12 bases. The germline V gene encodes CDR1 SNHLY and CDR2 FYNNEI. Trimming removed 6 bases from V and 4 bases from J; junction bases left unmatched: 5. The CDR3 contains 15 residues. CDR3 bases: TGTGCCAGCAGCGCCGGGACAGGGGGCCCAGATACGCAGTATTTT. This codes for CASSAGTGGPDTQYF. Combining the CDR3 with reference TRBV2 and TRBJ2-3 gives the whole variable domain EPEVTQTPSHQVTQMGQEVILRCVPISNHLYFYWYRQILGQKVEFLVSFYNNEISEKSEIFDDQFSVERPDGSNFTLKIRSTKLEDSAMYFCASSAGTGGPDTQYFGPGTRLTVL.

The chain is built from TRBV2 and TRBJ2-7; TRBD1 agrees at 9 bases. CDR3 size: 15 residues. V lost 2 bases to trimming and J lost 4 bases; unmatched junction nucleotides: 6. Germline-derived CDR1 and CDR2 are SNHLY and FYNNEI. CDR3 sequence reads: CASSEWTGALYEQYF. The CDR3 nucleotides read TGTGCCAGCAGTGAATGGACAGGGGCGTTATACGAGCAGTACTTC.

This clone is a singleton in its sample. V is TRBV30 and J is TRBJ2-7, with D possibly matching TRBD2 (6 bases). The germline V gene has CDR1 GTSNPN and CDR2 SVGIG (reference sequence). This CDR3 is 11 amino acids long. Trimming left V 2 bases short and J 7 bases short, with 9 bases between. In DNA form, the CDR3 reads TGTGCCTGGAGTCCTAGCGAGGAGCAGTACTTC. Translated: CAWSPSEEQYF.

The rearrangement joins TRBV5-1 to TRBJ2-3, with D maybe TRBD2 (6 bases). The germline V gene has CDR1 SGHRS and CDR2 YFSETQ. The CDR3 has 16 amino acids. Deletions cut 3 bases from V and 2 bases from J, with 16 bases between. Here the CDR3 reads CASSSGRTMNTDTQYF. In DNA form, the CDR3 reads TGCGCCAGCAGCTCAGGACGGACTATGAACACAGATACGCAGTATTTT.

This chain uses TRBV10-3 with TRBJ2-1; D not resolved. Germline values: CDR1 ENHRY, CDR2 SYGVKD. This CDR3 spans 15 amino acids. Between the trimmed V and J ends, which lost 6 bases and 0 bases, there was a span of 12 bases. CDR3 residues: CAIRHDSSSYNEQFF. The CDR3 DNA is TGTGCCATCAGACACGACTCGAGCTCCTACAATGAGCAGTTCTTC.

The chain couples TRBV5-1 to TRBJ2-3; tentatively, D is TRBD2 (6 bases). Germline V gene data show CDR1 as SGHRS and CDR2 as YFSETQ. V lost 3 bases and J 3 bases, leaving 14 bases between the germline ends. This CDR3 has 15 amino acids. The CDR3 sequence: CASSSGRGGTDTQYF. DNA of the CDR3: TGCGCCAGCAGCTCCGGGAGAGGTGGGACAGATACGCAGTATTTT.

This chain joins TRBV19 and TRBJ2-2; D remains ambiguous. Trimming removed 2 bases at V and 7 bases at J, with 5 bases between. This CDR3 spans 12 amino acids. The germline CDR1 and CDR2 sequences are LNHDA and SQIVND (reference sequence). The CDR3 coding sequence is TGTGCCAGTAGTATAAGCGACGGGGAGCTGTTTTTT. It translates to CASSISDGELFF.

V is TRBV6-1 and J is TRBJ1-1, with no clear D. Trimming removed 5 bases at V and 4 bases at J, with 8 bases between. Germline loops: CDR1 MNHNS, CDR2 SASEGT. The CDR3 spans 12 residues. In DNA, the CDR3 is TGTGCCAGCAGTACGGTGAGCACTGAAGCTTTCTTT. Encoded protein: CASSTVSTEAFF.

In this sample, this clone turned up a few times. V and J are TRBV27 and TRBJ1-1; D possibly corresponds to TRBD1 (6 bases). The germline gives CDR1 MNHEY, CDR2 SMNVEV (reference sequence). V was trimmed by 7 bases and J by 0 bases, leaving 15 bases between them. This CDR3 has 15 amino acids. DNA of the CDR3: TGTGCCAGCAATAGTTGGGACACGATGAACACTGAAGCTTTCTTT. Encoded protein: CASNSWDTMNTEAFF.

For the CDR3, the DNA is TGCAGCGTTGTAATGTCGGGGTTTATGAACACTGAAGCTTTCTTT. Translation gives CSVVMSGFMNTEAFF. V gene TRBV29-1 combines with J gene TRBJ1-1, with D unclear. Germline CDR1 and CDR2: SQVTM and ANQGSEA. Trimming pared 4 bases from V and 0 bases from J, leaving 15 bases between. This CDR3 region has 15 residues.

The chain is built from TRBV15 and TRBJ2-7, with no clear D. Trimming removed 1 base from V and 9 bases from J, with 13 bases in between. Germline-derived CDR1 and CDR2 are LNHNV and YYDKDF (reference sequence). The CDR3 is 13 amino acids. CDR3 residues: CATSRGQAAGQYF. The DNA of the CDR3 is TGTGCCACCAGCAGAGGCCAGGCCGCTGGGCAGTACTTC.

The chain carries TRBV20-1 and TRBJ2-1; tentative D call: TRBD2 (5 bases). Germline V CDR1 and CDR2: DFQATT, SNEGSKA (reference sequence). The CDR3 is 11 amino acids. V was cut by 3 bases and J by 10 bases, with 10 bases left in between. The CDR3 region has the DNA TGCAGTGCTAGTTCTCAGCGGGAGCAGTTCTTC. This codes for CSASSQREQFF.

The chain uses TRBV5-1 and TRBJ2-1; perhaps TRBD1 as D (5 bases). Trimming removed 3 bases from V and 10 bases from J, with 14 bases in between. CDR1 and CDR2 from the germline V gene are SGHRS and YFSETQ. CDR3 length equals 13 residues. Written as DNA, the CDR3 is TGCGCCAGCAGCTCTACCAGGGTTGCGGAGCAGTTCTTC. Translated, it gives CASSSTRVAEQFF.